This T cell receptor beta chain appears in the sequencing data of a study of T-cell reconstitution after alpha-beta-depleted transplantation in children. Points from the study as a whole: The high TCRbeta diversity at day 60 in some patients came from surviving recipient T cells and thymic progenitors. About two months after transplant, alpha-beta T cells reportedly came from several hundred expanded graft clones. One year post-transplant, T-cell counts and diversity were largely derived from T cells produced anew.

The TCRbeta library incorporated unique molecular identifiers. A single record per CDR3 protein comes from TCRdb applying MiXCR to the PCR reads. The repertoire holds some 200,000 distinct CDR3 sequences, with roughly 6.6% as singletons. A few counts support this clonotype. As yet, its antigen is unknown. The V end was cut by 0 bases, the J end by 7 bases, with 13 bases between. CDR3 length: 15 amino acids. The germline CDR1 and CDR2 sequences are SEHNR and FQNEAQ (reference sequence). The J gene is TRBJ2-1, the V gene TRBV7-9; possibly TRBD1 or TRBD2 for D (5 bases each). This receptor was taken from a boy between 2 and 10 years old with acute lymphoblastic leukemia, due to receive a stem cell transplant. The sample here was PBMCs, taken before TCRalphabeta/CD19-depleted stem cell transplant. CDR3 region: CASSLARGSFNEQFF. DNA for the CDR3: TGTGCCAGCAGCTTAGCGAGGGGCAGCTTTAATGAGCAGTTCTTC.